The present entry profiles one T cell receptor beta chain with its context. This clonotype has at least ten counts. What antigen it recognizes has not been identified. Base qualities are not at hand, and no much larger clone is one base apart. The sample's time point label, in plain terms: sample taken at primary tumor resection. For TCR sequencing, whole RNA was extracted from tumor and nontumor lung tissue, or from cryopreserved PBMC samples, and no cell sorting was done. Samples were obtained from approximately 76 patients with early-stage, untreated non-small cell lung cancer from the lung TRACERx cohort. Only patients for whom sufficient RNA was available from at least two tumor regions were selected for TCR sequencing. These data come from a study of spatial heterogeneity in lung cancer (dated by TCRdb to between 2017 and 2020). Regarding the complete study: Beta-chain transcripts were consistently detected in greater numbers than alpha-chain transcripts, which likely reflects a higher abundance of beta-chain transcripts. Both alpha and beta chains were TCR-sequenced in 210 or so tumor regions, about 69 matched nontumor lung samples and roughly 50 PBMC samples obtained at surgery. In the raw uncorrected reads, each unique combination of TCR and UMI appeared more than ten times on average. In non-small cell lung cancer, the study quantitatively compared TCR alpha and beta repertoires across several tumor regions, matched nontumor lung, and blood. The study linked features of the TCR repertoire to counts of nonsynonymous mutations, which were determined by whole-exome sequencing of tumor tissue. What the research found in general, with its limitations: Confirming at a functional level the hypothesis that regional TCRs recognize regional mutations was considered to require additional single-cell paired TCR alpha and beta sequencing. Ubiquitous expanded tumor TCRs were detected in blood more often at tumor resection than at routine follow-up.

Receptor amplification or capture employed 5' RACE. Sequencing took place on a NextSeq 500. To allow correction of PCR and sequencing errors, the TCR library protocol tagged every TCR cDNA molecule with a unique molecular identifier. For the original study's pipeline: TCR identification, UMI-based error correction and CDR3 extraction were all carried out with Decombinator tools. TCRs above a frequency of 2 per 1,000, corresponding to the top 1% of the tumor frequency distribution, were defined as expanded. Each repertoire was subsampled 100 times to 5,000 TCRs, after which Renyi diversity was computed with the R vegan package. CDR3 similarity networks were built from amino acid triplet string-kernel similarity, with CDR3s being connected when pairwise similarity was above 0.82. Clones were called with MiXCR by TCRdb after fastp trimmed the public reads at Q25, and only in-frame beta chains were retained. Rows are combined by CDR3 protein, so each entry shows the most common genes and DNA. The V and J calls and clone size come from TCRdb's table, not from the authors' own analysis. In this sample the table shows about 23,000 distinct CDR3 sequences, about 4.5% of which occur a single time. Approximately 4.7% of the sample belongs to the ten largest clones.

There are 14 amino acids in the CDR3, from cysteine to phenylalanine inclusive. The kept DNA is CDR3 alone, 42 bases in frame from the first base. Germline trimming: 3 bases from V, 1 base from J; junction bases outside gene matches: 1. Looking up the germline V gene yields CDR1 SQVTM and CDR2 ANQGSEA. Sequencing was performed on PBMCs, taken at surgery. Recombination joined TRBV29-1 with TRBJ1-5, with 9 bases aligning to TRBD1. This receptor was obtained from a male donor with early-stage non-small cell lung cancer. CDR3 reads: CSVEDRGSNQPQHF. The sequenced DNA is TGCAGCGTTGAGGACAGGGGAAGCAATCAGCCCCAGCATTTT.